The rows below give T cell receptor beta chains drawn from one sample of a study of CD8 T cells in Susac syndrome. TCRdb re-derived calls from the immunoSEQ multiplex PCR reads in MiXCR, one entry per CDR3 protein. The table lists some 300,000 distinct CDR3 sequences, roughly 90% of them singletons, with around 0.18% in the top ten. Sequenced input: CD8+ T cells from PBMCs. These receptors came from a human donor with multiple sclerosis. Both conserved end residues are part of each CDR3. D genes are given only for firm matches. Rows give clone size only sometimes, using once, few, many, or a class for an expanded clone.

abundance	v_gene	d_gene	j_gene	CDR3nt	CDR3aa
-	TRBV19	TRBD1	TRBJ2-7	TGTGCCAGTAGCCCGGGACAGAGATCCTACGAGCAGTACTTC	CASSPGQRSYEQYF
once	TRBV9	-	TRBJ1-3	TGTGCCAGCTCCTCCTTCGACAGCTCTGGAAACACCATATATTTT	CASSSFDSSGNTIYF
-	TRBV20-1	-	TRBJ2-2	TGCAGTGCTAGGACCCTCGGGGACACCGGGGAGCTGTTTTTT	CSARTLGDTGELFF
few	TRBV12-3/TRBV12-4	-	TRBJ1-2	TGTGCCAGCAGCCCACAGGGTGGCGGCTACACCTTC	CASSPQGGGYTF
-	TRBV13	-	TRBJ1-1	TGTGCCAGCAGCACCGGGACGGAGAACACTGAAGCTTTCTTT	CASSTGTENTEAFF
-	TRBV27	-	TRBJ1-2	TGTGCCAGCAGCTTCACCTCGGGGGGAGGCTACACCTTC	CASSFTSGGGYTF
-	TRBV9	-	TRBJ2-7	TGTGCCAGCAGCGAGGACGTTACACAGGGTGCCTACGAGCAGTACTTC	CASSEDVTQGAYEQYF
-	TRBV4-1	-	TRBJ2-7	TGCGCCAGCAGCCAGGCAGACCTTTACGAGCAGTACTTC	CASSQADLYEQYF
-	TRBV13	-	TRBJ1-2	TGTGCCAGCAGCGTGGGGACCGCCTATGGCTACACCTTC	CASSVGTAYGYTF
-	TRBV7-6	-	TRBJ1-5	TGTGCCAGCAGCTTAGGTCCTGAGAATAGCAATCAGCCCCAGCATTTT	CASSLGPENSNQPQHF
-	TRBV9	TRBD2	TRBJ2-5	TGTGCCAGCAGCGTAGGGACTAGCGGGAGGGCGGAGACCCAGTACTTC	CASSVGTSGRAETQYF
-	TRBV7-9	TRBD2	TRBJ2-7	TGTGCCAGCAGCGAGCAAGCGGGAGAAGGGTCCTACGAGCAGTACTTC	CASSEQAGEGSYEQYF
-	TRBV27	TRBD1	TRBJ1-2	TGTGCCACACGGGTCGGGGGACAGGGGGCTTATGGCTACACCTTC	CATRVGGQGAYGYTF
-	TRBV28	-	TRBJ1-5	TGTGCCAGCAGTTTCCCCATGTCTCAGCCCCAGCATTTT	CASSFPMSQPQHF
once	TRBV2	-	TRBJ1-2	TGTGCCAGCAGTGAAGGGGATGCCAGGGTGGGGTACTATGGCTACACCTTC	CASSEGDARVGYYGYTF
-	TRBV28	-	TRBJ2-3	TGTGCCAGCAGTTTAACTATGGCGGGGTCTAGCACAGATACGCAGTATTTT	CASSLTMAGSSTDTQYF